What follows are 4 T cell receptor beta chains derived from one specimen sequenced in a study of Ad26.COV2.S vaccination and SARS-CoV-2 variants. Generated by immunoSEQ multiplex PCR, the TCRdb table keeps only in-frame clones and is missing some. The sample lists about 680,000 clones, around 89% occurring once. Treatment meaning: roughly 19 received Ad26.COV2.S at low or high dose, single or two shots; roughly 5 received placebo; per-sample allocation not given. Day 63 after the first injection of vaccine or placebo was the sampling time. The specimen comprised peripheral blood, sampled in a trial of Ad26.COV2.S vaccine versus placebo. These receptors all come from a person between 18 and 65 years old who received the Ad26.COV2.S COVID-19 vaccine or a placebo.

This clone came up a few times. This chain joins TRBV10-3 and TRBJ1-5; tentative D call: TRBD1 (6 bases). This CDR3 region has 14 residues. The V end lost 8 bases, the J end lost 0 bases, and 11 bases lay between the germline ends. The germline V gene has CDR1 ENHRY and CDR2 SYGVKD. This CDR3 reads CAIGTSNSNQPQHF. The DNA of the CDR3 is TGTGCCATCGGGACAAGTAATAGCAATCAGCCCCAGCATTTT.

The V call is TRBV19, the J call TRBJ1-5; 8 bases map to TRBD1. The CDR3 contains 13 residues. Trimming took 9 bases from V and 6 from J; bases not matched to a gene: 7. Germline CDR1 is LNHDA and CDR2 is SQIVND (reference sequence). The CDR3 nucleotides read TGTGCCAGCACGACAGGGGCGTCTCAGCCCCAGCATTTT. Residues: CASTTGASQPQHF.

This clone appeared once. The chain has TRBV18 and TRBJ2-1; 8 bases fit TRBD2. The CDR3 length is 16 residues. J was trimmed by 0 bases and V by 3 bases; bases with no gene match: 4. The germline V gene has CDR1 KGHSH and CDR2 LQKENI. The CDR3 coding sequence is TGTGCCAGCTCACCCGGCGGGGGGACCTCCTACAATGAGCAGTTCTTC. Amino acid sequence: CASSPGGGTSYNEQFF.

This chain joins TRBV6-5 and TRBJ2-1, with 7 positions matching TRBD2. Germline CDR1 and CDR2: MNHEY and SVGAGI. Trimming took 6 bases from V and 10 from J; bases not matched to a gene: 9. The CDR3 is 13 amino acids. CDR3 nucleotide sequence: TGTGCCAGCAGGCCGGGGAGGGAGGGGGAGCAGTTCTTC. Translated, it gives CASRPGREGEQFF.